These 8 T cell receptor beta chains were all obtained from the same sample, sequenced in a study of T-cell reconstitution after alpha-beta-depleted transplantation in children. Preparing the TCRbeta library involved the use of unique molecular identifiers. TCRdb reprocessed the PCR reads with MiXCR, giving one entry per CDR3 protein. The sample shows 800,000 to 1,000,000 distinct CDR3 sequences, about 30% of them seen only once. Material: PBMCs, mostly from graft donor cells, obtained 360 days after TCRalphabeta/CD19-depleted stem cell transplant. These receptors all come from a boy younger than two who had a stem cell transplant for SCID, so the T cells may come from the graft donor.

This clonotype turned up a few times. V gene TRBV6-1 combines with J gene TRBJ2-4, with 10 bases matching TRBD1. Germline V CDR1 and CDR2: MNHNS, SASEGT. The CDR3 totals 18 residues. V lost 6 bases to trimming and J lost 3 bases; unmatched junction nucleotides: 14. The CDR3 loop is CASSPSISGTGVKNIQYF. The CDR3 DNA reads TGTGCCAGCAGCCCCTCGATTTCAGGGACAGGGGTCAAAAACATTCAGTACTTC.

The V call is TRBV5-1, the J call TRBJ2-5; D assignment may be TRBD1 or TRBD2 (5 bases each). Per the germline V gene, CDR1 is SGHRS and CDR2 is YFSETQ. The CDR3 has 15 residues. V dropped 2 bases and J dropped 3 bases, with 14 bases sitting between them. The CDR3 sequence: CASSLSGTEEETQYF. The CDR3 nucleotides read TGCGCCAGCAGCTTATCCGGGACGGAAGAAGAGACCCAGTACTTC.

The V gene is TRBV28, the J gene TRBJ2-7; TRBD1 is a possible D gene (6 bases). The CDR3 contains 18 residues. V lost 4 bases to trimming and J lost 2 bases, with 24 bases between them. Looked up from germline, CDR1 is MDHEN and CDR2 is SYDVKM. CDR3 nucleotides: TGTGCCAGCAGTTCACCCCTAGTGGTAGGGGGTGGAACCTACGAGCAGTACTTC. Protein sequence: CASSSPLVVGGGTYEQYF.

A few counts support this clonotype. V usage is TRBV11-1 and J usage is TRBJ2-1; 15 bases are shared with TRBD2. After removal of 6 bases from V and 7 bases from J, the junction contained 16 bases not matched to a gene. CDR1 is SGHAT, CDR2 FQDESV, per germline (reference sequence). CDR3 length: 19 residues. The CDR3 sequence: CASSSNYRTGTSGGNEQFF. In nucleotides, the CDR3 is TGTGCCAGCAGTTCTAACTACCGAACCGGGACTAGCGGGGGGAATGAGCAGTTCTTC. Full variable domain (rest looked up from reference TRBV11-1 and TRBJ2-1): EAEVAQSPRYKITEKSQAVAFWCDPISGHATLYWYRQILGQGPELLVQFQDESVVDDSQLPKDRFSAERLKGVDSTLKIQPAELGDSAMYLCASSSNYRTGTSGGNEQFFGPGTRLTVL.

This clonotype was detected ten times or more. The chain employs TRBV5-1 and TRBJ1-1, with 9 bases aligning to TRBD1. The CDR3 runs 14 residues. Germline values: CDR1 SGHRS, CDR2 YFSETQ. V gave up 5 bases and J gave up 1 base; unmatched junction bases: 3. The CDR3 protein is CASSWGQGNTEAFF. The CDR3 region has the DNA TGCGCCAGCAGTTGGGGACAGGGGAACACTGAAGCTTTCTTT.

This clonotype was picked up a small number of times. The chain combines TRBV21-1 with TRBJ2-7; the D call TRBD1 from the table was never checked on the DNA. TRBV21-1 is a pseudogene segment. The CDR3 runs 12 residues. The CDR3 DNA reads as TGTGCCACCGGGACAGGGGGGGACGAGCAGTACTTC. Translation: CATGTGGDEQYF.

The chain has TRBV9 and TRBJ2-5; possibly TRBD2 for D (7 bases). CDR3 length: 15 residues. The germline V gene encodes CDR1 SGDLS and CDR2 YYNGEE. Trimming took off 2 bases at V and 4 bases at J, with 15 bases between the two ends. CDR3 region: CASSVWAGAGETQYF. CDR3 bases: TGTGCCAGCAGCGTCTGGGCGGGGGCCGGAGAGACCCAGTACTTC. Together with reference TRBV9 and TRBJ2-5, the CDR3 gives the full variable domain: DSGVTQTPKHLITATGQRVTLRCSPRSGDLSVYWYQQSLDQGLQFLIQYYNGEERAKGNILERFSAQQFPDLHSELNLSSLELGDSALYFCASSVWAGAGETQYFGPGTRLLVL.

The chain recombines TRBV25-1 with TRBJ1-3, with D unresolved. There are 15 residues in the CDR3. Germline values: CDR1 MGHDK, CDR2 SYGVNS. Trimming stripped 2 bases from V and 4 bases from J, with 12 bases between. In nucleotides, the CDR3 is TGTGCCAGCAGTGAACGCGAGGGATCAGGAAACACCATATATTTT. As protein: CASSEREGSGNTIYF. Supplemented by reference TRBV25-1 and TRBJ1-3, the full variable domain reads EADIYQTPRYLVIGTGKKITLECSQTMGHDKMYWYQQDPGMELHLIHYSYGVNSTEKGDLSSESTVSRIRTEHFPLTLESARPSHTSQYLCASSEREGSGNTIYFGEGSWLTVV.